These 20 T cell receptor beta chains were sequenced from one sample in a study of prognosis after radiotherapy for stage I lung cancer. CDR3 of TCR beta was amplified from genomic DNA via a two-round multiplex PCR. Round-one PCR had primers specific to each TRBV and TRBJ gene. MiXCR, run by TCRdb on the multiplex PCR reads, gives a single entry per CDR3 protein. The profile shows approximately 14,000 distinct CDR3 sequences, roughly 50% of them singletons. This sample comprised PBMCs, obtained before or after stereotactic body radiation therapy (not recorded which). These receptors were collected from a donor over 45 with non-small cell lung cancer.

In this sample, this clonotype turned up many times. This sequence joins TRBV6-4 and TRBJ1-5; no firm D call. From germline, CDR1 is MRHNA and CDR2 SNTAGT. The CDR3 runs 13 residues. The germline V and J ends were trimmed by 5 bases and 4 bases, with 9 bases remaining between them. The CDR3 protein is CASSPAGNQPQHF. DNA of the CDR3: TGTGCCAGCAGTCCCGCTGGGAATCAGCCCCAGCATTTT.

This clonotype showed up many times. The chain carries TRBV20-1 and TRBJ2-1; possibly TRBD2 for D (5 bases). Germline V gene data show CDR1 as DFQATT and CDR2 as SNEGSKA (reference sequence). The CDR3 has 13 amino acids. Trimming cost V 3 bases and J 6 bases, with 12 bases left between them. Here the CDR3 reads CSARAFTSNEQFF. The CDR3 DNA reads TGCAGTGCTAGGGCCTTTACTAGCAATGAGCAGTTCTTC.

This clonotype has at least ten counts. V is TRBV12-3 or TRBV12-4 and J is TRBJ1-4; D gene ambiguous. The CDR3 sequence is 16 residues long. V lost 2 bases and J lost 8, with 18 bases in between. The CDR3 DNA is TGTGCCAGCAGTTTACGACCCGGGGAGATTGGGGAAAAACTGTTTTTT. It translates to CASSLRPGEIGEKLFF.

Concerning this clonotype itself: This sequence is one base from a far larger clone and is likely a read error. This chain connects TRBV2 to TRBJ1-2; D is possibly TRBD1 (5 bases). The length of the CDR3 is 12 residues. Germline V lookup: CDR1 SNHLY, CDR2 FYNNEI. DNA for the CDR3: TGTACCAGCAGTTCTGGGACCTATGGCTACACCTTC. This encodes CTSSSGTYGYTF.

The chain employs TRBV12-3 or TRBV12-4 and TRBJ2-3; D possibly corresponds to TRBD1 (5 bases). The V and J ends lost 3 bases and 0 bases respectively, with 10 bases between them. CDR3 size: 15 residues. The CDR3 here is CASSFLQASTDTQYF. In DNA, the CDR3 is TGTGCCAGCAGTTTTTTACAGGCAAGCACAGATACGCAGTATTTT.

This clonotype is medium-sized within its sample. The genes are TRBV27 and TRBJ2-3; D may correspond to TRBD1 or TRBD2 (5 bases each). V was pared by 0 bases and J by 9 bases, with 10 bases between. Germline assignment: CDR1 MNHEY and CDR2 SMNVEV (reference sequence). The CDR3 has 13 amino acids. CDR3 bases: TGTGCCAGCAGTTTATCAGGGGACGGAACGCAGTATTTT. This translates into CASSLSGDGTQYF.

Regarding this clonotype: A read error is the likely source, as a far larger clone sits one nucleotide away. CDR3 in amino acids: CASSIAGGPVNEQFF. DNA for the CDR3: TGTGCCAGCAGTATAGCGGGAGGGCCAGTGAATGAGCAGTTCTTC. The chain is built from TRBV6-8 and TRBJ2-1; TRBD2 matches 11 bases. With 5 bases clipped from V and 7 bases from J, the junction kept 7 bases outside the gene matches. Germline-derived CDR1 and CDR2 are MNHGY and SAAAGT. The CDR3 extends over 15 amino acids.

The chain uses TRBV5-1 and TRBJ2-2; TRBD1 matches at 9 bases. The V gene end was trimmed by 4 bases and the J gene end by 6 bases; junction bases not matched to a gene: 7. Germline CDR1 is SGHRS and CDR2 is YFSETQ. The CDR3 is 15 amino acids. The CDR3 nucleotides read TGCGCCAGCAGCGAGCCCGGGACAGGGTCCGGGGAGCTGTTTTTT. This codes for CASSEPGTGSGELFF.

Notes on this clonotype: Germline and junction disagree at one end, which may indicate a read error. This chain links TRBV5-5 with TRBJ1-2, with D perhaps matching TRBD1 (5 bases). In germline, CDR1 is SGHKS, CDR2 YYEKEE (reference sequence). This CDR3 comprises 14 residues. The CDR3 sequence: CASSKDIANYGCTF. The CDR3 DNA is TGTGCCAGCAGCAAGGACATAGCTAACTATGGCTGCACCTTC.

By share of the sample, this clonotype is medium-sized (0.01 to 0.1%). The rearrangement joins TRBV5-5 to TRBJ2-7; the D gene is possibly TRBD1 (6 bases). The germline gives CDR1 SGHKS, CDR2 YYEKEE (reference sequence). The CDR3 runs 15 residues. Trimming cost V 5 bases and J 0 bases, with 15 bases left between them. The CDR3 loop reads CASRYRTASSYEQYF. CDR3 nucleotide sequence: TGTGCCAGCAGGTACCGGACAGCCTCCTCCTACGAGCAGTACTTC.

This clonotype has at least ten counts. The V gene is TRBV6-4, the J gene TRBJ2-3; possibly TRBD1 for D (5 bases). Germline CDR1 reads MRHNA; CDR2 reads SNTAGT. The CDR3 spans 16 residues. V dropped 6 bases and J dropped 4 bases, with 20 bases sitting between them. The CDR3 sequence is CASRPYVSRAADTQYF. CDR3 DNA: TGTGCCAGCAGGCCCTATGTTAGCAGGGCCGCAGATACGCAGTATTTT.

The chain has TRBV6-1 and TRBJ2-2; 8 bases are a match to TRBD2. CDR3 size: 17 residues. The trim removed 7 bases at V and 6 bases at J, leaving 16 bases unmatched. Germline values: CDR1 MNHNS, CDR2 SASEGT. CDR3 residues: CASNSRGGPAGAGELFF. CDR3 nucleotides: TGTGCCAGCAACTCAAGGGGGGGACCAGCGGGAGCCGGGGAGCTGTTTTTT.

There are many counts of this clonotype. V gene TRBV7-2 combines with J gene TRBJ2-5, with 8 bases lining up with TRBD1. The CDR3 is 13 residues long. Looked up from germline, CDR1 is SGHTA and CDR2 is FQGNSA. The V gene end was trimmed by 5 bases and the J gene end by 3 bases; junction bases not matched to a gene: 2. CDR3 DNA: TGTGCCAGCAGCGTGGACAGGGAAGAGACCCAGTACTTC. Translation: CASSVDREETQYF.

This clonotype has at least ten counts. The rearrangement links TRBV18 to TRBJ2-2; 7 bases match TRBD1. Germline-derived CDR1 and CDR2 are KGHSH and LQKENI. Unmatched junction bases numbered 5, after V lost 4 bases and J lost 0 bases. This CDR3 has 16 amino acids. The CDR3 is CASSLTGTANTGELFF. As DNA, the CDR3 is TGTGCCAGCTCACTAACCGGGACAGCGAACACCGGGGAGCTGTTTTTT. Filled out from reference TRBV18 and TRBJ2-2, the complete variable domain reads NAGVMQNPRHLVRRRGQEARLRCSPMKGHSHVYWYRQLPEEGLKFMVYLQKENIIDESGMPKERFSAEFPKEGPSILRIQQVVRGDSAAYFCASSLTGTANTGELFFGEGSRLTVL.

Many counts were recorded for this clonotype. The rearrangement uses TRBV20-1 and TRBJ1-1; 7 nucleotides agree with TRBD1. V shed 3 bases, J shed 0 bases, and the junction held 13 bases outside the gene matches. This CDR3 region has 17 residues. From germline, CDR1 is DFQATT and CDR2 SNEGSKA (reference sequence). CDR3 coding DNA: TGCAGTGCTAGTCGGCTCAGGGGGTCCTCCATGAACACTGAAGCTTTCTTT. It encodes CSASRLRGSSMNTEAFF.

V gene TRBV20-1 combines with J gene TRBJ2-1, with 13 bases matching TRBD2. This CDR3 comprises 15 residues. The germline V gene has CDR1 DFQATT and CDR2 SNEGSKA (reference sequence). J was trimmed by 3 bases and V by 6 bases; bases with no gene match: 5. CDR3 amino acids: CSAEGTSGIYNEQFF. The CDR3 bases are TGCAGTGCAGAGGGGACTAGCGGGATCTACAATGAGCAGTTCTTC.

With respect to this clonotype: A clone one base away is much larger, so this may be a read error. The chain employs TRBV3-1 and TRBJ1-1, with TRBD1 matching over 7 bases. This CDR3 has 14 amino acids. From germline, CDR1 is LGHDT and CDR2 YNNKEL (reference sequence). V dropped 5 bases and J dropped 3; count of bases not matched to a gene: 6. CDR3 loop: CASSKQGFDTEAFF. CDR3 nucleotide sequence: TGTGCCAGCAGCAAACAGGGGTTTGACACTGAAGCTTTCTTT.

By sample fraction, this clonotype is medium-sized. V gene TRBV7-2 combines with J gene TRBJ1-5; D is uncertain. Germline CDR1 reads SGHTA; CDR2 reads FQGNSA. Trimming took off 1 base at V and 7 bases at J, with 8 bases between the two ends. CDR3 length: 13 residues. The CDR3 DNA reads TGTGCCAGCAGCTTAGGGCCTTGGCAGCCCCAGCATTTT. Translation: CASSLGPWQPQHF.

This clonotype was seen once. The chain couples TRBV6-4 to TRBJ2-2; no clear D gene. The germline CDR1 and CDR2 sequences are MRHNA and SNTAGT. Trimming cost V 3 bases and J 0 bases, with 8 bases left between them. This CDR3 contains 15 residues. In nucleotides, the CDR3 is TGTGCCAGCAGTGAGGTAGCAGCGAACACCGGGGAGCTGTTTTTT. Translated, it gives CASSEVAANTGELFF.

This clonotype was seen at least ten times. The chain recombines TRBV5-1 with TRBJ2-7, with D perhaps TRBD2 (6 bases). Germline V gene data show CDR1 as SGHRS and CDR2 as YFSETQ. The CDR3 contains 17 residues. Trimming removed 4 bases at V and 0 bases at J, with 20 bases between. This CDR3 reads CASSLNPGGASSYEQYF. The CDR3 DNA follows: TGCGCCAGCAGCCTTAACCCCGGCGGGGCGAGCTCCTACGAGCAGTACTTC.